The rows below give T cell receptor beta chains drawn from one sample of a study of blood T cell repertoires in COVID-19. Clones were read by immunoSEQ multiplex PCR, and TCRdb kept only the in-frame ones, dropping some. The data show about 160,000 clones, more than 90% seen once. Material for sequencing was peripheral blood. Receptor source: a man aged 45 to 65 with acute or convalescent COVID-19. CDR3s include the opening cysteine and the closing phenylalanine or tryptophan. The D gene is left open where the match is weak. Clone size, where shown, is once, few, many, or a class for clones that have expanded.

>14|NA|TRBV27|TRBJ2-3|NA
CASSLRRLADTQYF
TGTGCCAGCAGTCTCCGTCGGTTGGCAGATACGCAGTATTTT
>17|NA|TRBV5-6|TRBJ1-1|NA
CASSLWGGPRLNTEAFF
TGTGCCAGCAGCTTGTGGGGGGGCCCAAGATTGAACACTGAAGCTTTCTTT
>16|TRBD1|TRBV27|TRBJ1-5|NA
CASSLLGQGRDQPQHF
TGTGCCAGCAGTTTACTTGGACAGGGACGGGATCAGCCCCAGCATTTT
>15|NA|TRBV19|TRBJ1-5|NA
CASSSQEVSNQPQHF
TGTGCCAGTAGTTCGCAGGAAGTGAGCAATCAGCCCCAGCATTTT
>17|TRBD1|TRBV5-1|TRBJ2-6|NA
CASSLEQGVTGANVLTF
TGCGCCAGCAGCTTAGAGCAGGGGGTGACAGGGGCCAACGTCCTGACTTTC
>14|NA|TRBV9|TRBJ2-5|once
CASSVGQGRETQYF
TGTGCCAGCAGCGTAGGTCAGGGTCGGGAGACCCAGTACTTC
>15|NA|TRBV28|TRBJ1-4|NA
CASSLYGGGSEKLFF
TGTGCCAGCAGTTTATATGGGGGAGGTAGTGAAAAACTGTTTTTT
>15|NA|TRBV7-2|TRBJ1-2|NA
CASSLVDNTYYGYTF
TGTGCCAGCAGCTTAGTGGACAATACCTACTATGGCTACACCTTC
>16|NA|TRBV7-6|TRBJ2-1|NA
CASSLIGGSSYNEQFF
TGTGCCAGCAGCTTAATTGGGGGGAGCTCCTACAATGAGCAGTTCTTC
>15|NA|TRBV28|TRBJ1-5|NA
CATSPTGWGNQPQHF
TGTGCCACCTCCCCAACAGGGTGGGGCAATCAGCCCCAGCATTTT
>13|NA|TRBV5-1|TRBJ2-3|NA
CASRFQGGDTQYF
TGCGCCAGCCGATTCCAGGGGGGTGATACGCAGTATTTT
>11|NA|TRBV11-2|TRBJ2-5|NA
CASSSPGTQYF
TGTGCCAGCAGCTCCCCGGGGACCCAGTACTTC
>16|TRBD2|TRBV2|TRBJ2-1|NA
CASSEARGAARIEQFF
TGTGCCAGCAGTGAGGCGCGGGGGGCCGCCAGGATTGAGCAGTTCTTC
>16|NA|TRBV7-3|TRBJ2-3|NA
CASSLTSGGGIDTQYF
TGTGCCAGCAGCTTAACTAGCGGAGGCGGTATTGATACGCAGTATTTT
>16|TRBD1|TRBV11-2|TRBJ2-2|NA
CASSSWTGKNTGELFF
TGTGCCAGCAGCTCCTGGACAGGGAAGAACACCGGGGAGCTGTTTTTT
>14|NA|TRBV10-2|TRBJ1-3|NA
CASAPPNIGNTIYF
TGCGCCAGCGCCCCTCCCAACATTGGAAACACCATATATTTT
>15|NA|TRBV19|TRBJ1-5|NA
CASTPLQNSNQPQHF
TGTGCCAGTACCCCCCTACAGAATAGCAATCAGCCCCAGCATTTT
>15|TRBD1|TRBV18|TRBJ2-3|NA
CASSSRQGRTDTQYF
TGTGCCAGCTCAAGTCGACAGGGTCGGACAGATACGCAGTATTTT
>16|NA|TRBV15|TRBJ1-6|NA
CATSRDSGFNNSPLHF
TGTGCCACCAGCAGAGATTCGGGATTCAACAATTCACCCCTCCACTTT
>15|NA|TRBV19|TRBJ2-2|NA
CASRAAGSNTGELFF
TGTGCCAGTAGAGCCGCAGGGTCGAACACCGGGGAGCTGTTTTTT
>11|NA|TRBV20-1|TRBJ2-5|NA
CSARELETQYF
TGCAGTGCTCGGGAACTGGAGACCCAGTACTTC
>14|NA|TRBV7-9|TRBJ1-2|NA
CASTLTAANYGYTF
TGTGCCAGCACCCTGACAGCCGCTAACTATGGCTACACCTTC
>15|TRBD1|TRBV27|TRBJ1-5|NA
CASSVTGTGRQPQHF
TGTGCCAGCAGTGTGACCGGGACAGGACGTCAGCCCCAGCATTTT
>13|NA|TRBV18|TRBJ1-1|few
CASSPFGGAEAFF
TGTGCCAGCTCACCATTCGGGGGAGCTGAAGCTTTCTTT
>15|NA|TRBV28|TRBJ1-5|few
CASQAGNLGNQPQHF
TGTGCCAGTCAGGCCGGGAATCTCGGCAATCAGCCCCAGCATTTT
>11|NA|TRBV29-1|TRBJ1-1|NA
CSVGGSQGVFF
TGCAGCGTTGGGGGGTCACAGGGAGTTTTCTTT
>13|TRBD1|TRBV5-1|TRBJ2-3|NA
CASSLMTGDTQYF
TGCGCCAGCAGCTTGATGACAGGGGATACGCAGTATTTT
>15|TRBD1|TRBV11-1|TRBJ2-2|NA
CASSFQGANTGELFF
TGTGCCAGCAGCTTTCAGGGGGCTAACACCGGGGAGCTGTTTTTT
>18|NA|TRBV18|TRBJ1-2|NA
CASSPARMPGQTNYGYTF
TGTGCCAGCTCACCCGCTCGAATGCCGGGACAAACTAACTATGGCTACACCTTC
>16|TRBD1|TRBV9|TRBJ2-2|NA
CASSVDRDRDTGELFF
TGTGCCAGCAGCGTAGATCGGGACAGGGACACCGGGGAGCTGTTTTTT
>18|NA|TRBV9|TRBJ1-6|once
CASSVGPQTGRANSPLHF
TGTGCCAGCAGCGTAGGGCCCCAAACAGGGCGGGCTAATTCACCCCTCCACTTT
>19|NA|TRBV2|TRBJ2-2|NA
CASRGETGLLTSWSGELFF
TGTGCCAGCAGGGGGGAAACGGGACTCCTAACGTCATGGTCCGGGGAGCTGTTTTTT
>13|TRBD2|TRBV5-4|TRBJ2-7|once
CASSFGLAGEQYF
TGTGCCAGCAGCTTTGGACTAGCAGGCGAGCAGTACTTC
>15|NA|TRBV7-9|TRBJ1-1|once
CASSLRGGMDTEAFF
TGTGCCAGCAGCTTAAGGGGCGGCATGGACACTGAAGCTTTCTTT
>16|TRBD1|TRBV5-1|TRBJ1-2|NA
CASSLVSGTGGYGYTF
TGCGCCAGCAGCTTGGTTTCCGGGACAGGGGGCTATGGCTACACCTTC
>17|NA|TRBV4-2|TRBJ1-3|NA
CASSQDSSSFSGNTIYF
TGTGCCAGCAGCCAGGACAGTTCGAGTTTCTCTGGAAACACCATATATTTT
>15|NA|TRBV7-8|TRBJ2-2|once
CASSLAIGGTGELFF
TGTGCCAGCAGCTTAGCCATCGGGGGCACCGGGGAGCTGTTTTTT
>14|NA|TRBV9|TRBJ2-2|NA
CASSVAGNTGELFF
TGTGCCAGCAGCGTGGCGGGGAACACCGGGGAGCTGTTTTTT
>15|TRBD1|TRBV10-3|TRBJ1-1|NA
CAISGTGGANTEAFF
TGTGCCATCAGTGGGACAGGGGGCGCAAACACTGAAGCTTTCTTT
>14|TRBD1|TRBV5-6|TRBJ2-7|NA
CASSSGQQVYEQYF
TGTGCCAGCAGCTCGGGACAGCAAGTCTACGAGCAGTACTTC
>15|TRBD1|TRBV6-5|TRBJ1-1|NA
CASRRDRGVSTEAFF
TGTGCCAGCAGGCGGGACAGGGGGGTCAGCACTGAAGCTTTCTTT
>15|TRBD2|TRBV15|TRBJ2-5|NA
CATSGGLANQETQYF
TGTGCCACCAGCGGGGGACTAGCGAACCAAGAGACCCAGTACTTC
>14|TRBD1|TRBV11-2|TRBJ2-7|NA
CASSSPTGRYEQYF
TGTGCCAGCAGCTCGCCGACAGGGCGGTACGAGCAGTACTTC
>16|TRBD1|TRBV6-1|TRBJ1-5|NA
CASSEAAGTVNQPQHF
TGTGCCAGCAGTGAAGCGGCCGGGACAGTCAATCAGCCCCAGCATTTT
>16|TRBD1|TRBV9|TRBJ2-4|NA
CASSVGTAVEGNIQYF
TGTGCCAGCAGCGTTGGGACAGCTGTTGAGGGAAACATTCAGTACTTC
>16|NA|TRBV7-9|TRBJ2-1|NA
CASSLRQASSYNEQFF
TGTGCCAGCAGCTTAAGACAGGCCAGCTCCTACAATGAGCAGTTCTTC
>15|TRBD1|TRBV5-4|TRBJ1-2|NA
CASSLGGQGLRGYTF
TGTGCCAGCAGCTTAGGCGGACAGGGGTTGCGTGGCTACACCTTC
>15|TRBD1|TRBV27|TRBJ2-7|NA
CASSASGTGSYEQYF
TGTGCCAGCAGTGCGTCCGGGACAGGGTCCTACGAGCAGTACTTC
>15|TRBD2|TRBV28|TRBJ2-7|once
CASSSAAGEKHEQYF
TGTGCCAGCAGTTCAGCAGCGGGAGAAAAGCACGAGCAGTACTTC
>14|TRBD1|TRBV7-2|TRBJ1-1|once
CASSFGTGFTEAFF
TGTGCCAGCAGCTTTGGGACAGGGTTCACTGAAGCTTTCTTT
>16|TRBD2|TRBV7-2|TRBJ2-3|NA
CASSLSLAGSADTQYF
TGTGCCAGCAGCCTGTCACTAGCGGGGAGTGCAGATACGCAGTATTTT
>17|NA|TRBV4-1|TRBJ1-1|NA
CASRSGGIRGVGTEAFF
TGCGCCAGCAGGAGCGGGGGGATCCGGGGGGTTGGTACTGAAGCTTTCTTT
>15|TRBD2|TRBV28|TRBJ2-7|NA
CASTWEGFGAAEQYF
TGTGCCAGCACTTGGGAGGGCTTCGGCGCGGCTGAGCAGTACTTC
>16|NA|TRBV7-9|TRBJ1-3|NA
CASVLWGRSSGNTIYF
TGTGCCAGCGTACTCTGGGGCCGCAGCTCTGGAAACACCATATATTTT
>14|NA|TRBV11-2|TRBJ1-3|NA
CASSLGSSGNTIYF
TGTGCCAGCAGCTTAGGTAGCTCTGGAAACACCATATATTTT
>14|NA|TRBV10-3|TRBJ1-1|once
CAISESPDNTEAFF
TGTGCCATCAGTGAGTCGCCAGATAACACTGAAGCTTTCTTT
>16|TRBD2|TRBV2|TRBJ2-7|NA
CASSDEASGRAYEQYF
TGTGCCAGCAGTGATGAGGCTAGCGGGAGGGCCTACGAGCAGTACTTC